A selection of T cell receptor beta chains follows, all from one sample in a study of T cell responses to AZD1222 COVID-19 vaccine. Measured with immunoSEQ multiplex PCR; TCRdb has only the in-frame clones, and not every one. The sample gives 150,000 or so clones, about nine tenths of which show up once; under 1.5% is in the top ten. The material was peripheral blood, obtained 28 days after the second AZD1222 dose. The receptors were sampled from an adult who received the AZD1222 COVID-19 vaccine. Both conserved end residues are part of each CDR3. D genes are given only for firm matches. Clone size is shown for a subset of rows, as once, few, many or a class of expanded clone.

>TRBJ2-3|TRBV15|TRBD2|.
CATKGGIADTQYF
TGTGCCACCAAGGGAGGGATAGCAGATACGCAGTATTTT
>TRBJ1-2|TRBV28|TRBD1|.
CASTLGQGARGYTF
TGTGCCAGCACCCTTGGACAGGGGGCCCGCGGCTACACCTTC
>TRBJ1-1|TRBV27|.|.
CASSLVGGRAFF
TGTGCCAGCAGTTTAGTGGGGGGGCGAGCTTTCTTT
>TRBJ2-1|TRBV28|TRBD2|.
CASSLAGGAYNEQFF
TGTGCCAGCAGTCTAGCGGGAGGAGCTTACAATGAGCAGTTCTTC
>TRBJ2-2|TRBV4-2|.|.
CASSQEGRTGELFF
TGTGCCAGCAGCCAAGAGGGTCGGACCGGGGAGCTGTTTTTT
>TRBJ2-7|TRBV20-1|.|.
CSGVGQSEQYF
TGCAGTGGGGTGGGGCAGAGCGAGCAGTACTTC
>TRBJ2-3|TRBV7-3|.|.
CASSLAETGEGWTDTQYF
TGTGCCAGCAGCTTAGCAGAAACAGGGGAGGGTTGGACAGATACGCAGTATTTT
>TRBJ2-5|TRBV7-9|TRBD1|.
CVGGTGNRETQYF
TGTGTCGGCGGGACAGGGAATAGGGAGACCCAGTACTTC
>TRBJ1-6|TRBV7-8|.|.
CASSRGPLMGISSPLHF
TGTGCCAGCAGCCGCGGACCCTTAATGGGAATTAGTTCACCCCTCCACTTT
>TRBJ1-1|TRBV28|.|.
CASSPVGFMNTEAFF
TGTGCCAGCAGTCCGGTCGGGTTCATGAACACTGAAGCTTTCTTT
>TRBJ2-7|TRBV7-2|TRBD2|.
CASSLTSGIPEQYF
TGTGCCAGCAGCTTAACTAGCGGGATTCCCGAGCAGTACTTC
>TRBJ1-1|TRBV3-1/TRBV3-2|.|.
CASSRGANTEAFF
TGTGCCAGCAGCCGTGGCGCGAACACTGAAGCTTTCTTT
>TRBJ2-3|TRBV6-2/TRBV6-3|.|.
CASSYGQQDTDTQYF
TGTGCCAGCAGTTACGGACAGCAGGACACAGATACGCAGTATTTT
>TRBJ1-3|TRBV7-2|.|.
CASSSGVSGNTIYF
TGTGCCAGCAGCTCCGGGGTCTCTGGAAACACCATATATTTT
>TRBJ1-2|TRBV18|.|.
CASSAGVSRFGYTF
TGTGCCAGCTCCGCAGGGGTAAGCCGTTTCGGCTACACCTTC
>TRBJ1-5|TRBV2|TRBD1|.
CASSGGQGDGQPQHF
TGTGCCAGCAGCGGGGGACAGGGGGATGGTCAGCCCCAGCATTTT
>TRBJ2-1|TRBV5-6|TRBD2|once
CASSGQLSGRLINEQFF
TGTGCCAGCAGCGGACAGCTTAGCGGGAGGTTGATCAATGAGCAGTTCTTC
>TRBJ2-1|TRBV2|TRBD2|.
CASRPGLAGGDNEQFF
TGTGCCAGCAGACCGGGACTAGCGGGGGGGGACAATGAGCAGTTCTTC
>TRBJ1-2|TRBV27|.|.
CASSLGQGPYGYTF
TGTGCCAGCAGTTTAGGGCAGGGCCCCTATGGCTACACCTTC
>TRBJ2-2|TRBV11-2|.|.
CASSLAGTGELFF
TGTGCCAGCAGCTTAGCAGGGACCGGGGAGCTGTTTTTT
>TRBJ2-7|TRBV6-2/TRBV6-3|.|.
CASSSLFASHYEQYF
TGTGCCAGCAGTTCATTGTTCGCCAGTCACTACGAGCAGTACTTC
>TRBJ2-1|TRBV7-3|.|.
CASSLGPGEYNEQFF
TGTGCCAGCAGCTTAGGTCCGGGAGAATACAATGAGCAGTTCTTC
>TRBJ1-2|TRBV5-1|.|.
CASSLGSGLRDYGYTF
TGCGCCAGCAGCTTGGGGTCGGGTCTTAGGGACTATGGCTACACCTTC
>TRBJ2-3|TRBV3-1/TRBV3-2|TRBD2|.
CASSQTSWGADTQYF
TGTGCCAGCAGCCAGACTAGCTGGGGTGCAGATACGCAGTATTTT
>TRBJ2-2|TRBV6-5|.|.
CASSTPGSGELFF
TGTGCCAGCAGCACCCCGGGGTCCGGGGAGCTGTTTTTT
>TRBJ1-1|TRBV19|.|.
CASSMSVDTEAFF
TGTGCCAGTAGTATGAGCGTAGACACTGAAGCTTTCTTT
>TRBJ2-7|TRBV18|.|.
CASSPQQGAYEQYF
TGTGCCAGCTCACCACAGCAGGGAGCCTACGAGCAGTACTTC
>TRBJ2-7|TRBV9|TRBD2|.
CASGGENEQYF
TGTGCCAGCGGGGGGGAAAACGAGCAGTACTTC
>TRBJ1-2|TRBV5-1|.|.
CASSLGPTGGYTF
TGCGCCAGCAGCTTAGGACCCACCGGTGGCTACACCTTC
>TRBJ1-2|TRBV10-1|.|.
CASSDHHPDPGRGANYGYTF
TGCGCCAGCAGTGACCACCATCCGGACCCCGGTAGGGGGGCTAACTATGGCTACACCTTC
>TRBJ2-5|TRBV3-1/TRBV3-2|TRBD2|.
CASSQDRGTSGRDDF
TGTGCCAGCAGCCAAGATCGCGGGACTAGCGGGAGGGACGACTTC
>TRBJ2-3|TRBV2|.|.
CASVSSLFRTQYF
TGTGCCAGCGTCTCCAGTTTGTTCAGGACGCAGTATTTT
>TRBJ2-7|TRBV29-1|TRBD1|.
CSVEKDRGYEQYF
TGCAGCGTTGAAAAGGACAGGGGTTACGAGCAGTACTTC
>TRBJ1-3|TRBV7-9|.|.
CASIRGESGNTIYF
TGTGCCAGCATTCGAGGGGAGTCTGGAAACACCATATATTTT
>TRBJ1-1|TRBV29-1|.|.
CSVETHRNTEAFF
TGCAGCGTCGAGACCCACAGGAACACTGAAGCTTTCTTT
>TRBJ1-5|TRBV5-8|.|few
CASSLFQGHSNQPQHF
TGTGCCAGCAGCTTATTTCAGGGTCATAGCAATCAGCCCCAGCATTTT
>TRBJ2-1|TRBV9|.|.
CASSVGTQLYNEQFF
TGTGCCAGCAGCGTCGGGACCCAACTATACAATGAGCAGTTCTTC
>TRBJ2-5|TRBV27|.|.
CASSSAGAGETQYF
TGTGCCAGCAGTTCCGCAGGGGCCGGAGAGACCCAGTACTTC
>TRBJ2-3|TRBV14|TRBD2|.
CASSRRSGVLSDTQYF
TGTGCCAGCAGCCGTCGGAGCGGGGTCTTATCAGATACGCAGTATTTT
>TRBJ1-2|TRBV5-1|.|.
CASSREGQGIYEGYGYTF
TGCGCCAGCAGCCGGGAAGGTCAGGGGATTTATGAGGGCTATGGCTACACCTTC
>TRBJ1-5|TRBV7-9|.|.
CASSLDNQPQHF
TGTGCCAGCAGCTTAGACAATCAGCCCCAGCATTTT
>TRBJ2-6|TRBV27|TRBD2|.
CASSVVGLAVSGANVLTF
TGTGCCAGCAGCGTTGTTGGACTAGCGGTCTCCGGGGCCAACGTCCTGACTTTC
>TRBJ2-3|TRBV24-1|.|.
CATSDTVQVTDTQYF
TGTGCCACCAGTGATACGGTTCAGGTCACAGATACGCAGTATTTT
>TRBJ2-7|TRBV7-2|.|.
CASTPTGTRNYEQYF
TGTGCCAGCACCCCGACCGGGACAAGAAACTACGAGCAGTACTTC
>TRBJ1-5|TRBV7-2|.|.
CASSHDTSNQPQHF
TGTGCCAGCAGCCATGACACTAGCAATCAGCCCCAGCATTTT
>TRBJ1-6|TRBV4-2|.|.
CASSQDRSLKVSPLHF
TGTGCCAGCAGCCAAGATAGGTCTCTTAAAGTTTCACCCCTCCACTTT
>TRBJ1-2|TRBV4-1|TRBD1|.
CASSQGTGTNYGYTF
TGCGCCAGCAGCCAAGGGACAGGGACTAACTATGGCTACACCTTC
>TRBJ2-2|TRBV5-1|.|.
CASSSDTGELFF
TGCGCCAGCAGCTCCGACACCGGGGAGCTGTTTTTT
>TRBJ1-1|TRBV13|.|.
CASSLRVVTEAFF
TGTGCCAGCAGCTTAAGGGTGGTCACTGAAGCTTTCTTT
>TRBJ2-7|TRBV19|TRBD1|.
CASSTAGQGRTYEQYF
TGTGCCAGTAGCACAGCGGGACAGGGGCGCACCTACGAGCAGTACTTC
>TRBJ2-7|TRBV9|.|.
CASSVASQGYEQYF
TGTGCCAGCAGCGTAGCTTCACAGGGCTACGAGCAGTACTTC
>TRBJ2-1|TRBV15|TRBD2|.
CATSRALAGGYNEQFF
TGTGCCACCAGCAGAGCGCTAGCGGGAGGCTACAATGAGCAGTTCTTC
>TRBJ2-7|TRBV2|TRBD2|.
CASRTSGAREQYF
TGTGCCAGCAGGACTAGCGGGGCTCGCGAGCAGTACTTC
>TRBJ2-7|TRBV18|.|.
CASSPEARGQYF
TGTGCCAGCTCACCAGAGGCGAGGGGGCAGTACTTC
>TRBJ1-3|TRBV9|.|few
CASSPWTTASGNTIYF
TGTGCCAGCAGCCCTTGGACAACCGCCTCTGGAAACACCATATATTTT